This TCR beta chain was profiled in a study of early T cells in non-severe SARS-CoV-2 infection. Background on the study: The sequenced material was bulk RNA from unsorted whole blood, and its chains were unpaired.

Findings and limits, study-wide: CD4 and private specificities were missed by VDJdb matching, which favored anti-spike CD8 responses.

This clonotype occurred many times. Its antigen is undetermined. Individual cDNA molecules each received unique molecular identifiers attached to them. From the 5' RACE reads, TCRdb called clonotypes with MiXCR, one entry per CDR3 protein. The sample carries about 50,000 distinct CDR3 sequences, roughly 11% recorded once. V was trimmed by 3 bases and J by 4 bases, leaving 12 bases between them. The CDR3 totals 15 residues. Germline CDR1 KGHDR, CDR2 SFDVKD. Sequencing input: whole blood. The rearrangement joins TRBV24-1 to TRBJ2-1; no clear D gene. This TCR derives from an adult who was a healthcare worker with PCR-confirmed SARS-CoV-2 infection or an uninfected control (not recorded which). The CDR3 bases are TGTGCCACCAGTGATCTCTCAGGAAAATACAATGAGCAGTTCTTC. Translating it yields CATSDLSGKYNEQFF.